These 17 T cell receptor beta chains were all obtained from the same sample, sequenced in a study of cytomegalovirus exposure and HLA in healthy donors. 60 Vbeta and 13 Jbeta primers were used in PCR. Sequencing was performed with immunoSEQ multiplex PCR; in TCRdb, only in-frame clones are kept and a portion is missing. The repertoire holds 90,000 to 110,000 clones, with under 85% as singletons. Material: PBMCs. These TCRs come from a woman between 35 and 50 years old in good health and CMV-seropositive.

In this sample, this clone turned up a few times. V is TRBV10-3 and J is TRBJ2-7; 8 bases map to TRBD1. The CDR3 has 15 residues. In germline, CDR1 is ENHRY, CDR2 SYGVKD. Trimming removed 4 bases from V and 3 bases from J; junction bases left unmatched: 8. The CDR3 loop reads CAISGPGGVFYEQYF. In nucleotides, the CDR3 is TGTGCCATCAGTGGGCCAGGGGGCGTTTTCTACGAGCAGTACTTC.

A few counts support this clone. The rearrangement links TRBV7-9 to TRBJ2-1, with D tentatively TRBD1 (6 bases). The germline V gene encodes CDR1 SEHNR and CDR2 FQNEAQ (reference sequence). Trimming left V 1 base short and J 8 bases short, with 9 bases between. CDR3 length: 13 residues. DNA for the CDR3: TGTGCCAGCAGCTTAGACAGGGCCCATGAGCAGTTCTTC. Amino acids: CASSLDRAHEQFF.

This chain uses TRBV7-8 with TRBJ1-1; the D is unclear. V lost 1 base and J 1 base, leaving 16 bases between the germline ends. The CDR3 is 17 residues long. CDR1 is SGHVS and CDR2 is FQNEAQ in the germline V gene. For the CDR3, the DNA is TGTGCCAGCAGCTTAGGTCGACACTTGATTGCGAACACTGAAGCTTTCTTT. This translates into CASSLGRHLIANTEAFF. Full variable domain (rest looked up from reference TRBV7-8 and TRBJ1-1): GAGVSQSPRYKVAKRGQDVALRCDPISGHVSLFWYQQALGQGPEFLTYFQNEAQLDKSGLPSDRFFAERPEGSVSTLKIQRTQQEDSAVYLCASSLGRHLIANTEAFFGQGTRLTVV.

Details on this clone: Additional DNA sequences in this sample encode the identical CDR3. The chain uses TRBV27 and TRBJ1-5; no clear D gene. Trimming took 4 bases from V and 0 from J, leaving 4 bases between them. The CDR3 has 13 residues. The V gene's germline CDR1 is MNHEY and CDR2 SMNVEV (reference sequence). The CDR3 sequence: CASSSYSNQPQHF. In nucleotides, the CDR3 is TGTGCCAGCAGTTCGTATAGCAATCAGCCCCAGCATTTT.

J is TRBJ2-7 and V is TRBV19; TRBD2 might be the D (6 bases). V lost 3 bases and J 0 bases, leaving 12 bases between the germline ends. The CDR3 sequence is 15 residues long. In germline, CDR1 is LNHDA, CDR2 SQIVND (reference sequence). CDR3 residues: CASSMPGGASYEQYF. CDR3 coding DNA: TGTGCCAGTAGTATGCCTGGCGGGGCCTCCTACGAGCAGTACTTC.

V usage is TRBV28 and J usage is TRBJ1-2; TRBD1 aligns across 8 bases. The ends lost 4 bases at V and 6 bases at J; junction bases unmatched: 13. Per the germline V gene, CDR1 is MDHEN and CDR2 is SYDVKM. The length of the CDR3 is 16 residues. Here the CDR3 reads CASSYLTGTGRDGYTF. In DNA, the CDR3 is TGTGCCAGCAGTTACCTCACCGGGACAGGAAGGGATGGCTACACCTTC.

This chain joins TRBV6-1 and TRBJ1-2, with 8 bases lining up with TRBD1. CDR1 and CDR2 from the germline V gene are MNHNS and SASEGT. J lost 8 bases, V lost 6 bases, and 14 bases had no gene match. The CDR3 is 15 residues long. The CDR3 nucleotides are TGTGCCAGCAGGGGAAGGGCCGGACAGGGAAAAGGCTACACCTTC. Translating it yields CASRGRAGQGKGYTF.

This chain uses TRBV28 with TRBJ1-1, with TRBD1 as a possible D gene (6 bases). V gave up 2 bases and J gave up 8 bases, with 12 bases separating them. This CDR3 comprises 13 residues. CDR1 and CDR2 from the germline V gene are MDHEN and SYDVKM. Here the CDR3 reads CASSLIAGVEAFF. The CDR3, as DNA: TGTGCCAGCAGTTTAATAGCAGGGGTGGAAGCTTTCTTT.

The CDR3 DNA reads as TGTGCCATCAGGGGTATGGACAGGGCATTTGGCTACACCTTC. This sequence encodes CAIRGMDRAFGYTF. This chain connects TRBV10-3 to TRBJ1-2; 8 bases map to TRBD1. This CDR3 comprises 14 residues. V trimming: 6 bases; J trimming: 7 bases; junction bases outside the gene matches: 10. Germline V gene sequence: CDR1 ENHRY, CDR2 SYGVKD.

This chain uses TRBV5-1 with TRBJ2-5; 10 nucleotides match TRBD1. The CDR3 extends over 16 amino acids. J was trimmed by 5 bases and V by 0 bases; bases with no gene match: 7. Per the germline V gene, CDR1 is SGHRS and CDR2 is YFSETQ. The CDR3 nucleotides are TGCGCCAGCAGCTTGGCGACAGGGGGCATCGGGGAGACCCAGTACTTC. It codes for CASSLATGGIGETQYF.

This clone showed up just a few times. The rearrangement joins TRBV19 to TRBJ2-1, with D possibly being TRBD1 (5 bases). This CDR3 contains 16 residues. Trimming shortened V by 6 bases and J by 4 bases, and 19 bases separated the two germline ends. Germline V lookup: CDR1 LNHDA, CDR2 SQIVND (reference sequence). Here the CDR3 reads CASSLGVAATYNEQFF. Written as DNA, the CDR3 is TGTGCCAGTAGCCTAGGGGTAGCAGCCACATACAATGAGCAGTTCTTC.

The gene calls are TRBV15 and TRBJ2-2, with a possible D match to TRBD2 (6 bases). The CDR3 is 16 amino acids. CDR1 LNHNV and CDR2 YYDKDF come from the germline V gene (reference sequence). Trimming stripped 0 bases from V and 2 bases from J, with 10 bases between. CDR3 residues: CATSRDIAENTGELFF. CDR3 DNA: TGTGCCACCAGCAGAGATATAGCGGAAAACACCGGGGAGCTGTTTTTT.

This clone was observed a single time. The V and J genes are TRBV5-1 and TRBJ2-3; D may be TRBD2 (5 bases). Germline values: CDR1 SGHRS, CDR2 YFSETQ. CDR3 length: 15 amino acids. V was trimmed by 1 base and J by 3 bases, leaving 12 bases between them. CDR3 loop: CASSLKSSGTDTQYF. CDR3 in DNA: TGCGCCAGCAGCTTGAAAAGCTCGGGGACAGATACGCAGTATTTT.

This chain links TRBV4-1 with TRBJ2-3; D is perhaps TRBD2 (5 bases). Germline lookup yields CDR1 MGHRA and CDR2 YSYEKL. The CDR3 totals 13 residues. V was trimmed by 6 bases and J by 3 bases, leaving 10 bases between them. CDR3: CASRRLATDTQYF. In nucleotides, the CDR3 is TGCGCCAGCAGGCGATTAGCGACAGATACGCAGTATTTT.

Concerning this clone: Other DNA sequences in the sample encode the same CDR3. The chain uses TRBV5-1 and TRBJ1-1; the D gene is possibly TRBD1 (5 bases). V was shortened by 2 bases and J by 5 bases, with 10 bases between the two germline ends. Germline CDR1 is SGHRS and CDR2 is YFSETQ. CDR3 length equals 13 residues. The DNA of the CDR3 is TGCGCCAGCAGCTTTGGCGGGGGGACTGAAGCTTTCTTT. Translating it yields CASSFGGGTEAFF.

The chain recombines TRBV29-1 with TRBJ2-2, with 14 bases fitting TRBD2. The J segment lost 4 bases and the V segment lost 7 bases, leaving 2 bases of the junction unmatched. Germline V CDR1 and CDR2: SQVTM, ANQGSEA. The CDR3 length is 14 residues. The CDR3 DNA is TGCAGCGCTGGACTAGCGGGAGGCACCGGGGAGCTGTTTTTT. Translated: CSAGLAGGTGELFF.

This chain links TRBV28 with TRBJ1-1, with D perhaps TRBD1 (5 bases). Germline V gene data show CDR1 as MDHEN and CDR2 as SYDVKM. The CDR3 is 14 amino acids. The V end lost 0 bases, the J end lost 5 bases, and 10 bases lay between the germline ends. CDR3 DNA: TGTGCCAGCAGTTTATGGGCAGGGCGGACTGAAGCTTTCTTT. This sequence encodes CASSLWAGRTEAFF. Complete variable domain (other parts from reference TRBV28 and TRBJ1-1): DVKVTQSSRYLVKRTGEKVFLECVQDMDHENMFWYRQDPGLGLRLIYFSYDVKMKEKGDIPEGYSVSREKKERFSLILESASTNQTSMYLCASSLWAGRTEAFFGQGTRLTVV.